Listed below are T cell receptor beta chains from one sample, sequenced in a study of T cells in tuberculosis. The data were produced by immunoSEQ multiplex PCR, yet TCRdb's version contains in-frame clones alone and is incomplete. The table includes approximately 100,000 clones, roughly 90% detected once. Source material: CD1b-GMM tetramer-negative cells sorted from PBMCs. The origin of the receptors is an adult woman with latent tuberculosis. The CDR3 runs from the conserved cysteine through the conserved F or W. A D gene is named only where the DNA matches it firmly. Clone sizes are given selectively: once, few, many, or a class where the clone is expanded.

clone_size	d_call	v_call	j_call	cdr3_aa	cdr3_nt
NA	NA	TRBV7-6	TRBJ1-2	CASSAGQSVPGGYTF	TGTGCCAGCAGCGCCGGACAGTCCGTTCCGGGGGGCTACACCTTC
NA	TRBD1	TRBV7-9	TRBJ2-1	CASTLWGTGGNEQFF	TGTGCCAGCACCCTTTGGGGGACAGGGGGCAATGAGCAGTTCTTC
NA	NA	TRBV14	TRBJ2-3	CASSQESAVSYTDTQYF	TGTGCCAGCAGCCAAGAATCAGCGGTGAGCTACACAGATACGCAGTATTTT
NA	TRBD1	TRBV2	TRBJ1-5	CASSPGTVNQPQHF	TGTGCCAGCAGCCCCGGGACAGTTAATCAGCCCCAGCATTTT
NA	NA	TRBV30	TRBJ1-5	CAWSVPYRVRQPQHF	TGTGCCTGGAGTGTTCCGTACAGGGTTCGCCAGCCCCAGCATTTT
NA	TRBD1	TRBV6-6	TRBJ1-1	CASRTTGENTEAFF	TGTGCCAGCAGGACGACAGGGGAGAACACTGAAGCTTTCTTT
NA	NA	TRBV19	TRBJ2-5	CASSTNRAAPREQYF	TGTGCCAGTAGTACCAACCGGGCCGCGCCGAGGGAGCAGTACTTC
NA	NA	TRBV7-6	TRBJ2-2	CASSITPGDTGELFF	TGTGCCAGCAGCATCACCCCAGGGGACACCGGGGAGCTGTTTTTT
NA	TRBD1	TRBV2	TRBJ1-5	CASRLPGQLQPQHF	TGTGCCAGCAGACTCCCGGGACAGCTTCAGCCCCAGCATTTT
NA	TRBD1	TRBV6-6	TRBJ2-2	CASGGQGMGGELFF	TGTGCCAGCGGGGGACAGGGAATGGGCGGGGAGCTGTTTTTT
NA	NA	TRBV6-6	TRBJ2-7	CASSLGGYEQYF	TGTGCCAGCAGTTTAGGGGGCTACGAGCAGTACTTC
NA	TRBD1	TRBV5-1	TRBJ1-4	CASSLGQGGEKLFF	TGCGCCAGCAGCTTGGGACAGGGCGGAGAAAAACTGTTTTTT
NA	TRBD1	TRBV11-2	TRBJ2-1	CASSLRQGGNEQFF	TGTGCCAGCAGCCTCCGACAGGGTGGAAATGAGCAGTTCTTC
NA	TRBD1	TRBV5-1	TRBJ2-4	CASSLAGQGALDIQYF	TGCGCCAGCAGCTTGGCGGGACAGGGGGCGTTAGACATTCAGTACTTC
few	NA	TRBV27	TRBJ1-3	CASSPYPPTVLSGNTIYF	TGTGCCAGCAGTCCCTACCCCCCGACAGTCCTCTCTGGAAACACCATATATTTT
NA	NA	TRBV10-2	TRBJ1-5	CASRRSGYSNQPQHF	TGCGCCAGCAGAAGGTCGGGTTATAGCAATCAGCCCCAGCATTTT
NA	TRBD2	TRBV10-3	TRBJ2-7	CAMGRTSGGDEQYF	TGTGCCATGGGCAGGACTAGCGGGGGGGACGAGCAGTACTTC
NA	TRBD1	TRBV30	TRBJ1-2	CAWRAGTGYGNYGYTF	TGTGCCTGGAGGGCCGGGACAGGGTATGGTAACTATGGCTACACCTTC
NA	TRBD1	TRBV19	TRBJ1-2	CASSIRATGPALNYGYTF	TGTGCCAGTAGTATACGCGCGACAGGGCCGGCTCTTAACTATGGCTACACCTTC
NA	NA	TRBV28	TRBJ1-1	CASRPIRQVQAEAFF	TGTGCCAGCAGACCCATCAGACAGGTTCAAGCTGAAGCTTTCTTT
once	NA	TRBV7-2	TRBJ2-2	CASSLVGRRGGTGELFF	TGTGCCAGCAGCTTAGTAGGTCGGCGGGGTGGCACCGGGGAGCTGTTTTTT
NA	TRBD1	TRBV13	TRBJ1-3	CASSLEAGGYGNTIYF	TGTGCCAGCAGCTTAGAAGCAGGGGGCTATGGAAACACCATATATTTT
NA	TRBD1	TRBV5-1	TRBJ2-3	CASSLSGQGETDTQYF	TGCGCCAGCAGCTTGTCGGGACAGGGTGAGACAGATACGCAGTATTTT
NA	TRBD1	TRBV6-1	TRBJ1-5	CASRGQGQSWQPQHF	TGTGCCAGCAGAGGACAGGGACAATCATGGCAGCCCCAGCATTTT